These 2 T cell receptor beta chains share one sample of origin, sequenced in a study of blood T cells in healthy people across ages. Through a sample-barcoded 5' primer and a J-beta primer mix, a second PCR was run for 7 to 11 cycles. MiXCR, applied by TCRdb to the 5' RACE reads, yields one record per CDR3 protein. The sample records 1.5 million or so distinct CDR3 sequences, roughly 43% being singletons. Material for sequencing was blood. The receptors here all came from a young woman in good health.

This sequence joins TRBV7-9 and TRBJ2-7, with 9 bases fitting TRBD2. With 5 bases clipped from V and 0 bases from J, the junction kept 11 bases outside the gene matches. The germline CDR1 and CDR2 sequences are SEHNR and FQNEAQ (reference sequence). CDR3 length equals 17 residues. The CDR3 sequence: CASSPLIAGASSYEQYF. The CDR3 nucleotides read TGTGCCAGCAGCCCCCTTATAGCGGGGGCAAGCTCCTACGAGCAGTACTTC.

This chain joins TRBV11-1 and TRBJ2-1; D gene ambiguous. The germline V gene encodes CDR1 SGHAT and CDR2 FQDESV (reference sequence). V was pared by 5 bases and J by 4 bases, with 15 bases between. The CDR3 has 15 residues. This CDR3 reads CASSRAGQEYNEQFF. CDR3 nucleotides: TGTGCCAGCAGCCGCGCCGGGCAGGAATACAATGAGCAGTTCTTC. Filled out from reference TRBV11-1 and TRBJ2-1, the complete variable domain reads EAEVAQSPRYKITEKSQAVAFWCDPISGHATLYWYRQILGQGPELLVQFQDESVVDDSQLPKDRFSAERLKGVDSTLKIQPAELGDSAMYLCASSRAGQEYNEQFFGPGTRLTVL.